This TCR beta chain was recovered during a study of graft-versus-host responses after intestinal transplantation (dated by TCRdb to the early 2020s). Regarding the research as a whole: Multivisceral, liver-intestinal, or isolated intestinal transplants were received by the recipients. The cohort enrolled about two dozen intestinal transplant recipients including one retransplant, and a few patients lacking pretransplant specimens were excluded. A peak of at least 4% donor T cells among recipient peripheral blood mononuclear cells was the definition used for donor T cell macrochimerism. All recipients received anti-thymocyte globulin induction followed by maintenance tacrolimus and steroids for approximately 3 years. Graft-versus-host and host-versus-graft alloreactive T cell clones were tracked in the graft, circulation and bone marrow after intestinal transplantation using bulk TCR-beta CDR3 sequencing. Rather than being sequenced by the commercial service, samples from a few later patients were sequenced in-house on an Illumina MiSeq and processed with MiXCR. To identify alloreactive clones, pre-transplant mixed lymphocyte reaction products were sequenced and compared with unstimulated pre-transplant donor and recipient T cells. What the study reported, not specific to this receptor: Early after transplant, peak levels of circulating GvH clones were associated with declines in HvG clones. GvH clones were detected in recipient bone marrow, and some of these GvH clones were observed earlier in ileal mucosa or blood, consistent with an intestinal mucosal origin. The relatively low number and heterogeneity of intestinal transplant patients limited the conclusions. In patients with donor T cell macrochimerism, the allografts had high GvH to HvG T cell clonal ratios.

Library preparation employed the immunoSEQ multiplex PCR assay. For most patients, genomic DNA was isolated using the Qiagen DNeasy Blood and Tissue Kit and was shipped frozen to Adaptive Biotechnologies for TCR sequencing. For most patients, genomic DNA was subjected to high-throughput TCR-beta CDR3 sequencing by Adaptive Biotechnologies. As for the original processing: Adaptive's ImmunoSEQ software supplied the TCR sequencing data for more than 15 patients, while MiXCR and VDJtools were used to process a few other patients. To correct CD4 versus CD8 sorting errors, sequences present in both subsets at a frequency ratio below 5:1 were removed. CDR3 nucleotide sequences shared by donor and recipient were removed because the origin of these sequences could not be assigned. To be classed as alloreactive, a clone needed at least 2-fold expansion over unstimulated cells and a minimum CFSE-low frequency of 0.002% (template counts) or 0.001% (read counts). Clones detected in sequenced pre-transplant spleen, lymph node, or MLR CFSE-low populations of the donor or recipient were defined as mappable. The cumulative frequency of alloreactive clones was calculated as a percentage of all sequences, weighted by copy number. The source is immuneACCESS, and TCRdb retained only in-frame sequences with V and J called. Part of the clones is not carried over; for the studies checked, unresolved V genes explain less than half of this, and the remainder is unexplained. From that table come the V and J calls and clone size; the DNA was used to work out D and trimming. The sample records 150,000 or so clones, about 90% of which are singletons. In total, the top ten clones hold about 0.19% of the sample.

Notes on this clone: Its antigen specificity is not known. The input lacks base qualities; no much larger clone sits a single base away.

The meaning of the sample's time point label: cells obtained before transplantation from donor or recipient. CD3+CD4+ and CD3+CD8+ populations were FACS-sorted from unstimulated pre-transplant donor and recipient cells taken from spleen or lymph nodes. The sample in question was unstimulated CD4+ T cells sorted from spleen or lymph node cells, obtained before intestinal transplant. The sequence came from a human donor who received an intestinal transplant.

The nucleotides read TGTGCCTGGAGTGTAAACTCTGGAAACACCATATATTTT. It is translated as CAWSVNSGNTIYF. The rearranged chain carries TRBV30 and TRBJ1-3, with no reliable assignment of the D segment. The CDR1 and CDR2 encoded by the germline V gene (reference sequence) are GTSNPN and SVGIG. From its cysteine to its phenylalanine, the CDR3 spans 13 amino acids. The entry retains the CDR3 DNA only, 39 bases that are in frame from base 1. V is shortened by 0 bases, J by 0 bases, and the region joining them spans 3 bases.